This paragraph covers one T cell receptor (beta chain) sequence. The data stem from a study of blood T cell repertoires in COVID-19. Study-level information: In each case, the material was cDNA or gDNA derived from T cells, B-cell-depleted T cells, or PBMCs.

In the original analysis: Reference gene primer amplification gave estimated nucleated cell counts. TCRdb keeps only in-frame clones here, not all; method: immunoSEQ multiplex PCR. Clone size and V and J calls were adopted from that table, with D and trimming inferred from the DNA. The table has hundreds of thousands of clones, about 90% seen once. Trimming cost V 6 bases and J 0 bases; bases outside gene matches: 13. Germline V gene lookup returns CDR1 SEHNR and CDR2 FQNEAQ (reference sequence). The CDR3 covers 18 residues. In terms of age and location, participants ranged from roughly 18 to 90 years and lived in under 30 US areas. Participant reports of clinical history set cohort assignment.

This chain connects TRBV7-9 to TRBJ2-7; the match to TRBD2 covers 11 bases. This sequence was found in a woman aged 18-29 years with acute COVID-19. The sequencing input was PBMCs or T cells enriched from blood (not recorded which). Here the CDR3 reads CASRPPGLAALGSYEQYF. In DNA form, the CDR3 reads TGTGCCAGCAGACCCCCGGGACTAGCGGCCTTGGGCTCCTACGAGCAGTACTTC.